This TCR beta chain was captured in a study of regulatory T cells in long-lasting Graves disease. Study-wide context: The criterion for persistent Graves' disease was over 5 years of antithyroid drugs with positive TSH receptor antibodies.

Comment on this clonotype: Its specificity is unknown.

The time point is: persistent/refractory GD, antithyroid drugs over 5 years with positive TRAb. Scientists built the TCR library using RNA that was extracted from PBMCs. General study findings and limits: The study examined only peripheral blood, not thyroid tissue. Persistent disease preferred TRBV28, TRBJ1-2 and TRBJ2-5; new disease, TRBV20-1 and TRBJ2-1. Persistent Graves' patients showed reduced TCR diversity versus newly diagnosed patients.

Arm-PCR of CDR3 regions with iRepertoire HTBI primers generated TCR beta libraries. Via MiXCR, TCRdb re-called the multiplex PCR reads, giving one row per CDR3 protein. The repertoire holds around 400,000 distinct CDR3 sequences, with under 25% as singletons. Per the germline V gene, CDR1 is SGDLS and CDR2 is YYNGEE. The CDR3 is 14 residues long. The trim removed 4 bases at V and 10 bases at J, leaving 7 bases unmatched. The receptor was isolated from a female donor with Graves disease. The material was peripheral blood mononuclear cells (PBMCs), obtained when the disease was refractory, from a patient treated with antithyroid drugs. V gene TRBV9 combines with J gene TRBJ1-6, with TRBD1 identical over 8 bases. CDR3 in DNA: TGTGCCAGCAGCTCCGGGACAGGTGGCTCACCCCTCCACTTT. This encodes CASSSGTGGSPLHF.